This T cell receptor (beta chain) was sequenced for a study of T cell repertoires in cytomegalovirus infection. Study details: A matching HLA type, together with CMV infection, was signaled by public TCR beta signatures. Study outcomes and limitations: Cumulative frequency (of public TCR beta family members) identified carriers of CMV plus the relevant HLA. HLA-C-restricted CMV-specific TCR beta clonotypes were dominant in the ex vivo response.

This clonotype was seen a few times. Its antigen is still unknown. Using its own MiXCR run on the reads, TCRdb lists one record per CDR3 protein. The sample contains 65,000 to 85,000 distinct CDR3 sequences, about 26% of which appear only once. The sequence was obtained from a human donor in good health (CMV status not recorded). Some clones in this sample may be carry-over from other donors' samples. Sequencing was performed on CD8+ T cells from cultured PBMCs, taken from culture after CMV antigen stimulation.

For the CDR3, the DNA is TGCAGTGCCCCGAGTTTAAGCGGGAGGGCCTACAATGAGCAGTTCTTC. This gives the protein CSAPSLSGRAYNEQFF. The rearrangement joins TRBV20-1 to TRBJ2-1; 10 nucleotides line up with TRBD2. Germline V lookup: CDR1 DFQATT, CDR2 SNEGSKA (reference sequence). V shed 6 bases and J 2 bases; nucleotides not matched to a gene: 10. The CDR3 has 16 residues.